The 15 T cell receptor beta chains below were found in one sample sequenced in a study of blood T cell repertoires in COVID-19. Profiled with immunoSEQ multiplex PCR; TCRdb holds only in-frame clones, not every one. This table holds 85,000 to 120,000 clones, just under 85% found once. The specimen sequenced was peripheral blood. These receptors were obtained from a man between 40 and 49 years old with active or convalescent COVID-19.

The chain has TRBV5-4 and TRBJ1-1; 10 bases align to TRBD1. CDR3 length equals 17 residues. Trimming at V came to 4 bases and at J to 4 bases, leaving 13 bases not matched to a gene. Germline V gene sequence: CDR1 SGHNT, CDR2 YYREEE (reference sequence). The chain's CDR3 is CASSTPGQGWWGTEAFF. CDR3 DNA: TGTGCCAGCAGCACACCGGGACAGGGGTGGTGGGGCACTGAAGCTTTCTTT.

This chain uses TRBV2 with TRBJ2-5; 9 positions agree with TRBD2. With 8 bases clipped from V and 4 bases from J, the junction kept 11 bases outside the gene matches. Germline lookup yields CDR1 SNHLY and CDR2 FYNNEI. This CDR3 region has 15 residues. Written as DNA, the CDR3 is TGTGCCAGCGCCTTAGCGGGGGACCCGAGAGAGACCCAGTACTTC. Translated: CASALAGDPRETQYF. Complete variable domain (other parts from reference TRBV2 and TRBJ2-5): EPEVTQTPSHQVTQMGQEVILRCVPISNHLYFYWYRQILGQKVEFLVSFYNNEISEKSEIFDDQFSVERPDGSNFTLKIRSTKLEDSAMYFCASALAGDPRETQYFGPGTRLLVL.

The rearrangement uses TRBV29-1 and TRBJ2-2; D is perhaps TRBD2 (6 bases). Trimming stripped 3 bases from V and 1 base from J, with 9 bases between. Germline-derived CDR1 and CDR2 are SQVTM and ANQGSEA. The CDR3 loop spans 14 amino acids. The CDR3 coding sequence is TGCAGCGTTGATGGGGGGAAGAACACCGGGGAGCTGTTTTTT. Protein: CSVDGGKNTGELFF.

This sequence joins TRBV5-1 and TRBJ2-3; TRBD2 agrees at 10 bases. CDR1 SGHRS and CDR2 YFSETQ come from the germline V gene. After removal of 3 bases from V and 6 bases from J, the junction contained 7 bases not matched to a gene. This CDR3 comprises 15 residues. The CDR3 sequence is CASSSRASGGDTQYF. In DNA form, the CDR3 reads TGCGCCAGCAGCTCCAGGGCTAGCGGGGGTGATACGCAGTATTTT.

V is TRBV12-3 or TRBV12-4 and J is TRBJ2-5; D is unresolved. The CDR3 runs 11 residues. V was trimmed by 5 bases and J by 2 bases, leaving 3 bases between them. In DNA, the CDR3 is TGTGCCAGCAGTCTGCAAGAGACCCAGTACTTC. Translated: CASSLQETQYF.

The rearrangement uses TRBV6-1 and TRBJ1-2; no reliable D call. Germline lookup yields CDR1 MNHNS and CDR2 SASEGT. Trimming took off 2 bases at V and 8 bases at J, with 6 bases between the two ends. The CDR3 loop spans 11 amino acids. In DNA, the CDR3 is TGTGCCAGCAGTGAAAGCTTGGGCTACACCTTC. Its translation: CASSESLGYTF.

This chain links TRBV18 with TRBJ2-5; possible D gene TRBD1, 6 bases. CDR3 length: 13 residues. Looked up from germline, CDR1 is KGHSH and CDR2 is LQKENI. V was pared by 3 bases and J by 3 bases, with 8 bases between. Here the CDR3 DNA reads TGTGCCAGCTCACCGGACAGAAAAGAGACCCAGTACTTC. Its protein is CASSPDRKETQYF.

The chain couples TRBV3-1 (or the pseudogene TRBV3-2) to TRBJ1-4; D not certain. Trimming pared 3 bases from V and 8 bases from J, leaving 16 bases between. CDR3 length: 15 residues. The V gene's germline CDR1 is LGHDT and CDR2 YNNKEL (reference sequence). CDR3 sequence (DNA): TGTGCCAGCAGCCATGATCCACCTACCCGGGAAAAACTGTTTTTT. This codes for CASSHDPPTREKLFF.

V and J are TRBV14 and TRBJ2-2; D unresolved. CDR3 length equals 15 residues. V was pared by 0 bases and J by 2 bases, with 7 bases between. Per the germline V gene, CDR1 is SGHDN and CDR2 is FVKESK. Here the CDR3 reads CASSQERSNTGELFF. In nucleotides, the CDR3 is TGTGCCAGCAGCCAAGAGAGGTCTAACACCGGGGAGCTGTTTTTT.

Worth noting for this clone: Other nucleotide sequences in the sample specify the same CDR3. The rearrangement joins TRBV5-1 to TRBJ2-3; 8 nucleotides align to TRBD2. The germline V gene has CDR1 SGHRS and CDR2 YFSETQ. The V and J ends lost 0 bases and 0 bases, in that order; junction bases with no gene match: 3. This CDR3 is 16 amino acids long. CDR3 DNA: TGCGCCAGCAGCTTGGCGGGGGGGCTAAGCACAGATACGCAGTATTTT. Translation: CASSLAGGLSTDTQYF.

This clone was observed a handful of times. The chain is built from TRBV2 and TRBJ2-2; 7 bases are shared with TRBD1. V dropped 7 bases and J dropped 6; count of bases not matched to a gene: 11. Germline lookup yields CDR1 SNHLY and CDR2 FYNNEI. This CDR3 region has 15 residues. CDR3 DNA sequence: TGTGCCAGCAAACGGACAGGAGCGTCCGCCGGGGAGCTGTTTTTT. The encoded protein is CASKRTGASAGELFF.

V usage is TRBV4-3 and J usage is TRBJ2-7, with D possibly being TRBD2 (6 bases). V lost 0 bases to trimming and J lost 7 bases, with 16 bases between them. The germline gives CDR1 LGHNA, CDR2 YSLEER. CDR3 length: 15 amino acids. CDR3 region: CASSQDLGGLQEQYF. In nucleotides, the CDR3 is TGCGCCAGCAGCCAAGATCTTGGGGGACTTCAGGAGCAGTACTTC.

The CDR3 sequence: CSAFRDMEYF. The CDR3 DNA follows: TGCAGTGCGTTCCGGGACATGGAGTACTTC. The chain joins TRBV20-1 to TRBJ2-7; perhaps TRBD1 as D (6 bases). V shed 6 bases and J shed 11 bases, with 14 bases lying between them. Germline CDR1 is DFQATT and CDR2 is SNEGSKA (reference sequence). The CDR3 runs to 10 residues.

V gene TRBV14 combines with J gene TRBJ1-5; D remains unclear. The CDR3 length is 13 residues. The V and J ends lost 1 base and 4 bases respectively, with 5 bases between them. The germline V gene has CDR1 SGHDN and CDR2 FVKESK. The CDR3 region has the DNA TGTGCCAGCAGCCAAGGGCATAATCAGCCCCAGCATTTT. This gives the protein CASSQGHNQPQHF.

The chain recombines TRBV9 with TRBJ2-3; TRBD2 agrees at 8 bases. With 2 bases clipped from V and 3 bases from J, the junction kept 8 bases outside the gene matches. The CDR3 length is 16 residues. The germline V gene encodes CDR1 SGDLS and CDR2 YYNGEE. In nucleotides, the CDR3 is TGTGCCAGCAGCGTTAATAGCGGGGTAGGAACAGATACGCAGTATTTT. Translating gives CASSVNSGVGTDTQYF. Full variable domain (rest looked up from reference TRBV9 and TRBJ2-3): DSGVTQTPKHLITATGQRVTLRCSPRSGDLSVYWYQQSLDQGLQFLIQYYNGEERAKGNILERFSAQQFPDLHSELNLSSLELGDSALYFCASSVNSGVGTDTQYFGPGTRLTVL.